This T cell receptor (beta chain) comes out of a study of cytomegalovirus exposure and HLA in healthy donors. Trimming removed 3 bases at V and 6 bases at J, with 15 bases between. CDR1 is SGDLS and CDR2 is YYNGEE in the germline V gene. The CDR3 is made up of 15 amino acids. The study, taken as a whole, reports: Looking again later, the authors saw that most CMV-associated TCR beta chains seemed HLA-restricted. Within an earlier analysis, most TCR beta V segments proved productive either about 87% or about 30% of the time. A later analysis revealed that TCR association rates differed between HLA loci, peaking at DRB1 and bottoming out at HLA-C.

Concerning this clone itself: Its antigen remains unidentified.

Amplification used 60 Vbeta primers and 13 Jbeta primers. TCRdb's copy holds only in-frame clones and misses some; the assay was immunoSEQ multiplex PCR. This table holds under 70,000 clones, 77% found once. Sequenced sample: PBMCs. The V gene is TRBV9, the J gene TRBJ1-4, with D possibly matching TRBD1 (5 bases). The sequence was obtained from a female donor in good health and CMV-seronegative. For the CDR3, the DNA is TGTGCCAGCAGCGACCCGGGGACGGGGGATGAAAAACTGTTTTTT. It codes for CASSDPGTGDEKLFF.